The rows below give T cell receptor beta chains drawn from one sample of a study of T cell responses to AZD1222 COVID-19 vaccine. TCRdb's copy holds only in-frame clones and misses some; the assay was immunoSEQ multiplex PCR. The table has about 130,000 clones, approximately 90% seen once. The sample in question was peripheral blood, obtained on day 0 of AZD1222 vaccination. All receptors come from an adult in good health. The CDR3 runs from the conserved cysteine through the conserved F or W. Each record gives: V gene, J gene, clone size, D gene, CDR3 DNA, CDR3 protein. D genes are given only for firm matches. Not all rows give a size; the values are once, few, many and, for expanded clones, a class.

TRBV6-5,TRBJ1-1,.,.,TGTGCCAGCAGGGGGTTAACCTTGAACACTGAAGCTTTCTTT,CASRGLTLNTEAFF
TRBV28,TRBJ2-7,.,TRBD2,TGTGCCAGCAGTTTAGGTATGCTAGCGGGAGCCCACGAGCAGTACTTC,CASSLGMLAGAHEQYF
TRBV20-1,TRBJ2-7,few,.,TGCAGTGCTAGGGGAGATTACGAGCAGTACTTC,CSARGDYEQYF
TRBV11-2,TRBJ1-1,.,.,TGTGCCAGCAGCTCTTACAGGGAGAACACTGAAGCTTTCTTT,CASSSYRENTEAFF
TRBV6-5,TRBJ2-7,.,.,TGTGCCAGCCAAGTCTCTTGGGTCTACTACTTC,CASQVSWVYYF
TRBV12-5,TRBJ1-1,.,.,TGTGCTAGTGGTTTGCGGCAGTCGAACACTGAAGCTTTCTTT,CASGLRQSNTEAFF
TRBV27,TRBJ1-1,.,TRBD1,TGTGCCAGCAGTGTTGTCAGGGGGACTACTGAAGCTTTCTTT,CASSVVRGTTEAFF
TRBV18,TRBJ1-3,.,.,TGTGCCAGCTCACCACCGGGAGATCGCTCTGGAAACACCATATATTTT,CASSPPGDRSGNTIYF
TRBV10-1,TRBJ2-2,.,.,TGCGCCAGCAGTAGGGGGGACCCGTACACCGGGGAGCTGTTTTTT,CASSRGDPYTGELFF
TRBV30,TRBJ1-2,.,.,TGTGCCTGGAGTGTAGCTAACTATGGCTACACCTTC,CAWSVANYGYTF
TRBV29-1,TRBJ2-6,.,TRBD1,TGCAGCGTAAGAACAGGGGAGTCTGGGGCCAACGTCCTGACTTTC,CSVRTGESGANVLTF
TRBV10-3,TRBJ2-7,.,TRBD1,TGTGCCATCAGTGACCCGGGACAGGGTACCTACGAGCAGTACTTC,CAISDPGQGTYEQYF
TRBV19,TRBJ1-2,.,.,TGTGCCAGTAGTACAGGGGCCGGCTACACCTTC,CASSTGAGYTF
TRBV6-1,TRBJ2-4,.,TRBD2,TGTGCCAGCAGTGAAAAACGGGGGGATCCGACCAACATTCAGTACTTC,CASSEKRGDPTNIQYF
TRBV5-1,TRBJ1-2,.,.,TGCGCCAGCAGTCCTGCGGGGGAGCACTATGGCTACACCTTC,CASSPAGEHYGYTF
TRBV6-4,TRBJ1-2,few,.,TGTGCCAGCAGCCGCCGGGACGGAGCTAACTATGGCTACACCTTC,CASSRRDGANYGYTF
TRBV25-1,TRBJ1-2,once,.,TGTGCCAGCAGTGCCCCCCAAAGGAGATATGGCTACACCTTC,CASSAPQRRYGYTF
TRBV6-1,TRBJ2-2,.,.,TGTGCCAGCAGTGAAGTGAAGGGGGGGGCCGGGGAGCTGTTTTTT,CASSEVKGGAGELFF
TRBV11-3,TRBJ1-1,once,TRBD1,TGTGCCAGCAGCTTAGGCGGGACAGTGGTAACTGAAGCTTTCTTT,CASSLGGTVVTEAFF
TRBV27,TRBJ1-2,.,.,TGTGCCAGCAGTTTCGTCCCAGAATGGGGCTACACCTTC,CASSFVPEWGYTF
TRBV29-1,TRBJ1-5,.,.,TGCAGCGTTGTAAGGGAATCCCACCCCAATCAGCCCCAGCATTTT,CSVVRESHPNQPQHF
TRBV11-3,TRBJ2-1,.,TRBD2,TGTGCCAGCAGCTTAACTAGCGGCTACAATGAGCAGTTCTTC,CASSLTSGYNEQFF
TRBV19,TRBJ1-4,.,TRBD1,TGTGCCAGTGGAACAGGGGGGGAACTGTTTTTT,CASGTGGELFF
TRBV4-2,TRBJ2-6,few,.,TGTGCCAGCAGCCAAGAAACAGGGTCTGGGGCCAACGTCCTGACTTTC,CASSQETGSGANVLTF
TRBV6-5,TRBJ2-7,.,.,TGTGCCAGCAAAGTTGGCGTCTCGGGAGAGCAGTACTTC,CASKVGVSGEQYF
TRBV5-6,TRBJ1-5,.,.,TGTGCCAGCAGCTTCCACCGGGTAGGGCCCCAGCATTTT,CASSFHRVGPQHF
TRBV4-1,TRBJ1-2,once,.,TGCGCCAGCAGCCAAGAGAGTCGGGGACCTGGAGACTATGGCTACACCTTC,CASSQESRGPGDYGYTF
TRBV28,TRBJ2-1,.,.,TGTGCCAGCAGTAGGCTATGGGATGAGCAGTTCTTC,CASSRLWDEQFF
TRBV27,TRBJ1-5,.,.,TGTGCCAGCAGCCGTAAAGCGGACAGCAATCAGCCCCAGCATTTT,CASSRKADSNQPQHF
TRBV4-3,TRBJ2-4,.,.,TGCGCCAGCAGCCACACCAGGGGGGGCCAGAACATTCAGTACTTC,CASSHTRGGQNIQYF
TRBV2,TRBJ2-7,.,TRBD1,TGTGCCAGCAGTGGGGACAGCCCCTACGAGCAGTACTTC,CASSGDSPYEQYF
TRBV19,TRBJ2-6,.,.,TGTGCCAGTAGTATCGGTTTCTTGCAAAGGGCCAACGTCCTGACTTTC,CASSIGFLQRANVLTF
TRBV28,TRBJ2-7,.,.,TGTGCCAGCAGTTTGGACTTCGCTCGGCAGGAGAGCTCCTACGAGCAGTACTTC,CASSLDFARQESSYEQYF
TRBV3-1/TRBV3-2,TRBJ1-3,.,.,TGTGCCAGCAGCCAAGACAGGTTGAGCTCTGGAAACACCATATATTTT,CASSQDRLSSGNTIYF
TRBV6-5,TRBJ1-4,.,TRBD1,TGTGCCAGCAGTACACGGACAGGGGGCGCGGGGAAACTGTTTTTT,CASSTRTGGAGKLFF
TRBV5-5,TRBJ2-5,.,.,TGTGCCAGCAGCTTGGAGGATGGGGGGGCGTTTGCAGAGACCCAGTACTTC,CASSLEDGGAFAETQYF
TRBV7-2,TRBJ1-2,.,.,TGTGCCAGCAGCCCTTCCTGGACAGCACCTTATGGCTACACCTTC,CASSPSWTAPYGYTF